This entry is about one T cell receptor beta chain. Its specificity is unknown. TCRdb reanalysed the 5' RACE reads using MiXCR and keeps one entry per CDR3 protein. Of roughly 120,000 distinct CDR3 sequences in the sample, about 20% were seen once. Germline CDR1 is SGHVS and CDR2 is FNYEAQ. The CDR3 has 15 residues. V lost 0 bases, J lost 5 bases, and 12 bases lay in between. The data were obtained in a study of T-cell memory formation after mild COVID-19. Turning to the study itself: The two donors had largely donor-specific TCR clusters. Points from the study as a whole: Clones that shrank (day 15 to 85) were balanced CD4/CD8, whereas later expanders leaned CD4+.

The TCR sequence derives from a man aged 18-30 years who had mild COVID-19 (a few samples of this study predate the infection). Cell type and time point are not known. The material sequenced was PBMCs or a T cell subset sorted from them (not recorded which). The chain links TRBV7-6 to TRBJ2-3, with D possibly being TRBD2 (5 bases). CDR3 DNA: TGTGCCAGCAGCTTAGCGCTTCCGGCGGGAGATACGCAGTATTTT. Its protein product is CASSLALPAGDTQYF.